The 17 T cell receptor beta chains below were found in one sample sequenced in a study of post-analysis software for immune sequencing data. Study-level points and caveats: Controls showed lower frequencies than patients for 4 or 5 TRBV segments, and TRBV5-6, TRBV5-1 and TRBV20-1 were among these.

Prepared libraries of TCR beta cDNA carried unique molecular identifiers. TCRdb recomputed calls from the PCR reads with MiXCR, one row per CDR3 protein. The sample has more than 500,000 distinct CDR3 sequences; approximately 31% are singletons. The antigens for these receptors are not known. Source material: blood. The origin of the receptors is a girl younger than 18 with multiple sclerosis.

For the CDR3, the DNA is TGTGCCAGCAGGTGGAGCACAGATACGCAGTATTTT. Residues: CASRWSTDTQYF. The chain combines TRBV12-3 or TRBV12-4 with TRBJ2-3; D gene uncertain. V was clipped by 6 bases and J by 0 bases, with 4 bases between them. This CDR3 spans 12 amino acids.

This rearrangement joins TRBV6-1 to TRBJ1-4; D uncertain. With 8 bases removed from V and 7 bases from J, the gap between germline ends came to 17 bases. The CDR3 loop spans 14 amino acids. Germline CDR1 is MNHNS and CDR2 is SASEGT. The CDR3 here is CASEKGSGREKLFF. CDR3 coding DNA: TGTGCCAGCGAGAAGGGTAGCGGGCGTGAAAAACTGTTTTTT.

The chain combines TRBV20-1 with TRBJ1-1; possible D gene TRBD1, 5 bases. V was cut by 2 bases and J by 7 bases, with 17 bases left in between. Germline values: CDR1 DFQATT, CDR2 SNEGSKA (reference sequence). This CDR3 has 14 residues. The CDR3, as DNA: TGCAGTGCTAGACCCTCAGGGAGAGGCGGTGAAGCTTTCTTT. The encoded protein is CSARPSGRGGEAFF.

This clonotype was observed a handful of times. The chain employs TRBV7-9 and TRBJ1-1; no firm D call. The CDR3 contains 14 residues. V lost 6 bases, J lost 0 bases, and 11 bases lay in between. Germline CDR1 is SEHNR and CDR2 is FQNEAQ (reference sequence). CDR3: CASREKDMNTEAFF. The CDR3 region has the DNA TGTGCCAGCAGAGAAAAAGACATGAACACTGAAGCTTTCTTT.

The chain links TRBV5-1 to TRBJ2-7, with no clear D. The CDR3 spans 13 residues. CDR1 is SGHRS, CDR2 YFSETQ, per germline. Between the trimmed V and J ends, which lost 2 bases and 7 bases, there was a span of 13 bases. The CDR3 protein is CASSFARAREQYF. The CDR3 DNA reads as TGCGCCAGCAGCTTTGCCCGGGCGAGGGAGCAGTACTTC.

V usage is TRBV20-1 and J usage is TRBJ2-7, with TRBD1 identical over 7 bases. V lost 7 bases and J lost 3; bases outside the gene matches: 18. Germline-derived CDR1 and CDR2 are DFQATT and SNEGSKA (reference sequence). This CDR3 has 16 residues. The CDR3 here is CSVPEGPKTGSYEQYF. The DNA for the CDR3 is TGCAGTGTTCCAGAGGGGCCCAAGACAGGGAGCTACGAGCAGTACTTC.

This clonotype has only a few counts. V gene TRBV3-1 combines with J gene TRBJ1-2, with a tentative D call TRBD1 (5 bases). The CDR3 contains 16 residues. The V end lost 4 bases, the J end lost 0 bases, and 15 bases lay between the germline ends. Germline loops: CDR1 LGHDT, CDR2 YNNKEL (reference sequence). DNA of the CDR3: TGTGCCAGCAGCCTCGCTGCAGGACACTCTAACTATGGCTACACCTTC. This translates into CASSLAAGHSNYGYTF. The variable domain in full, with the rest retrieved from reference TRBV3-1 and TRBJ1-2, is DTAVSQTPKYLVTQMGNDKSIKCEQNLGHDTMYWYKQDSKKFLKIMFSYNNKELIINETVPNRFSPKSPDKAHLNLHINSLELGDSAVYFCASSLAAGHSNYGYTFGSGTRLTVV.

The CDR3, as DNA: TGTGCCAGCAGTTACTCGGGTACGGAGGGCTACACCTTC. Its protein product is CASSYSGTEGYTF. This chain uses TRBV6-6 with TRBJ1-2; D unclear. CDR3 length: 13 residues. V was trimmed by 0 bases and J by 8 bases, leaving 10 bases between them. The germline CDR1 and CDR2 sequences are MNHNY and SVGAGI (reference sequence).

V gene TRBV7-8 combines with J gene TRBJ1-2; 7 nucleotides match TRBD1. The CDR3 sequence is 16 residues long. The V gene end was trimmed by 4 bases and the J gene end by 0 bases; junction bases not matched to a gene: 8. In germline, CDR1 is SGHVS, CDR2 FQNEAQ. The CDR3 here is CASSSLGQGANYGYTF. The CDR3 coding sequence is TGTGCCAGCAGCTCGCTTGGGCAGGGGGCTAACTATGGCTACACCTTC.

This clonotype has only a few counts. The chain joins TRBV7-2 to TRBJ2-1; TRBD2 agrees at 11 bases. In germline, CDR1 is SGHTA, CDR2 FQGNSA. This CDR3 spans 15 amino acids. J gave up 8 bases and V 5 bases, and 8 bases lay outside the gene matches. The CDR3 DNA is TGTGCCAGCAGCCCCCACGGACTAGCGGGCGATGAGCAGTTCTTC. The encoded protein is CASSPHGLAGDEQFF.

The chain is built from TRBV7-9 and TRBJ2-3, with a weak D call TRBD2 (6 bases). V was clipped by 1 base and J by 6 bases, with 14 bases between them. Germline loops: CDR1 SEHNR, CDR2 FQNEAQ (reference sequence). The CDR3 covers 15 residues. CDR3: CASSLGGSAGDTQYF. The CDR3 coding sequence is TGTGCCAGCAGCTTAGGAGGGAGCGCGGGGGATACGCAGTATTTT. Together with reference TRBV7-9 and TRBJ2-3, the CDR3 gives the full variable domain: DTGVSQNPRHKITKRGQNVTFRCDPISEHNRLYWYRQTLGQGPEFLTYFQNEAQLEKSRLLSDRFSAERPKGSFSTLEIQRTEQGDSAMYLCASSLGGSAGDTQYFGPGTRLTVL.

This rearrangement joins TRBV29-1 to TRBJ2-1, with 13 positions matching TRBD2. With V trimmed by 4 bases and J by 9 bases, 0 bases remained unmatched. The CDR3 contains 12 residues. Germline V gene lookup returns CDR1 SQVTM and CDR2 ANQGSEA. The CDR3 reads CSVGTSGGEQFF. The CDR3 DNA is TGCAGCGTTGGGACTAGCGGGGGTGAGCAGTTCTTC.

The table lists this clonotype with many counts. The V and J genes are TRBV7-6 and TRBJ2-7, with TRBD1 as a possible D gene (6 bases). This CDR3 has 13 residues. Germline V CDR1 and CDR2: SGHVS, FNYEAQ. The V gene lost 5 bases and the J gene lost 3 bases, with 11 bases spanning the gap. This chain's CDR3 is CASSLDRNYEQYF. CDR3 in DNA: TGTGCCAGCAGCCTGGACAGAAACTACGAGCAGTACTTC.

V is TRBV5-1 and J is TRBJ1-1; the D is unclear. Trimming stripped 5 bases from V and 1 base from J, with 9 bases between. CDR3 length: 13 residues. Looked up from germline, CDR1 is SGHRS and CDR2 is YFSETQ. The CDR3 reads CASSLFENTEAFF. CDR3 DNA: TGCGCCAGCAGTTTATTTGAGAACACTGAAGCTTTCTTT. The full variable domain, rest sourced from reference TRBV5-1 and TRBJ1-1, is KAGVTQTPRYLIKTRGQQVTLSCSPISGHRSVSWYQQTPGQGLQFLFEYFSETQRNKGNFPGRFSGRQFSNSRSEMNVSTLELGDSALYLCASSLFENTEAFFGQGTRLTVV.

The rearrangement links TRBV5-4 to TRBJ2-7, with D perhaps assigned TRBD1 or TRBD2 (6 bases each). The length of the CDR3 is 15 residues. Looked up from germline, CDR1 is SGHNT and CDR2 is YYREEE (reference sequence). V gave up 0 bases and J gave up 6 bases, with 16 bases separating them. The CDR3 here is CASSLVAGGWGEQYF. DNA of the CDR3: TGTGCCAGCAGCTTGGTAGCCGGGGGCTGGGGCGAGCAGTACTTC.

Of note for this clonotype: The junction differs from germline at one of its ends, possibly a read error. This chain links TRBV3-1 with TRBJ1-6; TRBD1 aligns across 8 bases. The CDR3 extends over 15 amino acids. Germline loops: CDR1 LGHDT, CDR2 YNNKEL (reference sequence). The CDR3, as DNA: TGTGCCAGCAGCCTATCCCCGGGGACAGGTTCACCCCGCCACTTT. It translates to CASSLSPGTGSPRHF. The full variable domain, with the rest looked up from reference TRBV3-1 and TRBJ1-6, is DTAVSQTPKYLVTQMGNDKSIKCEQNLGHDTMYWYKQDSKKFLKIMFSYNNKELIINETVPNRFSPKSPDKAHLNLHINSLELGDSAVYFCASSLSPGTGSPRHFGNGTRLTVT.

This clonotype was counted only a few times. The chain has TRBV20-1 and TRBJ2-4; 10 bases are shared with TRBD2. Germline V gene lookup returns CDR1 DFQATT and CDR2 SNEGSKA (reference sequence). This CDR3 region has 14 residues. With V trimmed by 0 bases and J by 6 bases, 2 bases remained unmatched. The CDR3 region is CSAREASGGNIQYF. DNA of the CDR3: TGCAGTGCTAGAGAGGCTAGCGGGGGAAACATTCAGTACTTC.